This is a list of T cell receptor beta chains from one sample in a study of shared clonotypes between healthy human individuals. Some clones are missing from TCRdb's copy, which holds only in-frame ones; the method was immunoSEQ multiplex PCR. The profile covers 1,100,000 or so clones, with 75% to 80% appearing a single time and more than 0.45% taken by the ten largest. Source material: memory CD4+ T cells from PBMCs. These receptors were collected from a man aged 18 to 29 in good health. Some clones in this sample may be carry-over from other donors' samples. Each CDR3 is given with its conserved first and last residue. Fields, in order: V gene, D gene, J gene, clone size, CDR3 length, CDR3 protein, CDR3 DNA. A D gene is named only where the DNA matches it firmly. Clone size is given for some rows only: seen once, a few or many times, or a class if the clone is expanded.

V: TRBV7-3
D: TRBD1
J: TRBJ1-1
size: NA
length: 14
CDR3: CASSHSGGGTEAFF
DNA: TGTGCCAGCAGCCACTCAGGGGGCGGCACTGAAGCTTTCTTT

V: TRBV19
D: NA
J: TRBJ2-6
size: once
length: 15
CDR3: CASTGQTSGANVLTF
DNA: TGTGCCAGTACCGGACAGACCTCTGGGGCCAACGTCCTGACTTTC

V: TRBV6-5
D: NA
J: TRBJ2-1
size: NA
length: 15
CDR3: CASTSPGSGYNEQFF
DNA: TGTGCCAGCACCTCACCCGGGTCGGGTTACAATGAGCAGTTCTTC

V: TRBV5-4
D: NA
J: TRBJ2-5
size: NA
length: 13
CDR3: CASSSSAQETQYF
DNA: TGTGCCAGCAGCTCCTCAGCCCAAGAGACCCAGTACTTC

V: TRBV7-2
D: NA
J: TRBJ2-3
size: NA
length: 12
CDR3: CASSPPWDTQYF
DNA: TGTGCCAGCAGCCCCCCTTGGGATACGCAGTATTTT

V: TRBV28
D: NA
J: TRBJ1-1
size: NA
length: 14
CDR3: CASSLPARNTEAFF
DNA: TGTGCCAGCAGTCTCCCCGCGCGAAACACTGAAGCTTTCTTT

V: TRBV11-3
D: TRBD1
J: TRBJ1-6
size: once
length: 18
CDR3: CASSFGTGDEVWGSPLHF
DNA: TGTGCCAGCAGCTTTGGGACAGGGGACGAAGTCTGGGGCTCACCCCTCCACTTT

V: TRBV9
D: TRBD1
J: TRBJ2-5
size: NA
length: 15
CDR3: CASSVGTGEGKTQYF
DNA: TGTGCCAGCAGCGTAGGGACAGGGGAGGGAAAGACCCAGTACTTC

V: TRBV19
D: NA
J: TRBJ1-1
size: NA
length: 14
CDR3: CASSISGRATEAFF
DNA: TGTGCCAGTAGTATTTCAGGACGGGCCACTGAAGCTTTCTTT

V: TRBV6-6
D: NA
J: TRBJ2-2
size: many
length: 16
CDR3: CASKFLRMTEPGELFF
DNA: TGTGCCAGCAAATTCTTACGGATGACCGAACCCGGGGAGCTGTTTTTT

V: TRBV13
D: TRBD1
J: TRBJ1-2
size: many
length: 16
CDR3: CASSYWGTGANYGYTF
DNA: TGTGCCAGCAGCTACTGGGGGACAGGAGCTAACTATGGCTACACCTTC

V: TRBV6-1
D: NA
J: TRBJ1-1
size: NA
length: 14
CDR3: CASSFGSWNTEAFF
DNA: TGTGCCAGCAGTTTTGGCAGCTGGAACACTGAAGCTTTCTTT

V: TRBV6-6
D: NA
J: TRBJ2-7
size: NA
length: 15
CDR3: CASSLPRSISYEQYF
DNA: TGTGCCAGCAGTCTCCCCAGGAGCATCTCCTACGAGCAGTACTTC

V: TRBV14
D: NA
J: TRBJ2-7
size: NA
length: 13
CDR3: CASSLGTIYEQYF
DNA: TGTGCCAGCAGCCTCGGGACCATCTACGAGCAGTACTTC

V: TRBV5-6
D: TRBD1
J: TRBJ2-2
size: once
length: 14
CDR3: CASSRTGESGELFF
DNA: TGTGCCAGCAGCCGGACAGGGGAAAGCGGGGAGCTGTTTTTT

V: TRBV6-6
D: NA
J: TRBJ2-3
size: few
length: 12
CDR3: CASGSSPGTQYF
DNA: TGTGCCAGCGGGAGCTCTCCGGGAACGCAGTATTTT

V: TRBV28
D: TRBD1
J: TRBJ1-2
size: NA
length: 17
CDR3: CASSPPGTGSILYGYTF
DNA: TGTGCCAGCAGTCCCCCGGGGACAGGGTCGATCCTATACGGCTACACCTTC

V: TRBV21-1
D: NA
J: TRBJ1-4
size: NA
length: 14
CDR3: CASSNGPWKEKLFF
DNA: TGTGCCAGCAGCAACGGTCCCTGGAAAGAAAAACTGTTTTTT

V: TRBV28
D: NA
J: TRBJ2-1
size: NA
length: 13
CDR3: CASSLVTLTEQFF
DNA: TGTGCCAGCAGCCTCGTTACTCTCACTGAGCAGTTCTTC

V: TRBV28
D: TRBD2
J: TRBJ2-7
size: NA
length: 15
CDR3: CATSWGGRLAYEQYF
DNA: TGTGCCACCTCCTGGGGGGGGAGGCTCGCCTACGAGCAGTACTTC

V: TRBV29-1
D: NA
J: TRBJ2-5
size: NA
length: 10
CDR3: CSANQETQYF
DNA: TGCAGCGCCAATCAAGAGACCCAGTACTTC

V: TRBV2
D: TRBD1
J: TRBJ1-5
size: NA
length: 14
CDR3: CASSGTGTTQPQHF
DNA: TGTGCCAGCAGCGGGACAGGAACAACCCAGCCCCAGCATTTT

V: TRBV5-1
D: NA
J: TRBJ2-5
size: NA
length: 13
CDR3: CASSLAQKETQYF
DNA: TGCGCCAGCTCTTTGGCCCAGAAAGAGACCCAGTACTTC

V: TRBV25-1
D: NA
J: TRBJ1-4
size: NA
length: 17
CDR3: CASSLPGRGGTNEKLFF
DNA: TGTGCCAGCAGTCTACCAGGGCGAGGAGGCACTAATGAAAAACTGTTTTTT

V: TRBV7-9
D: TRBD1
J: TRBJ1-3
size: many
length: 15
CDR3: CASSKQGASGNTIYF
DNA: TGTGCCAGCAGCAAACAGGGGGCGTCTGGAAACACCATATATTTT

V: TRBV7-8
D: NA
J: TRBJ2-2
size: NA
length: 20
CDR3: CASSPLGKSPGARNTGELFF
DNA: TGTGCCAGCAGCCCCCTGGGGAAGTCACCCGGGGCGCGGAACACCGGGGAGCTGTTTTTT

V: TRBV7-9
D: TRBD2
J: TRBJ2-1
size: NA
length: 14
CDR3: CASSPREAGSEQFF
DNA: TGTGCCAGCAGCCCTCGGGAGGCGGGCAGCGAGCAGTTCTTC

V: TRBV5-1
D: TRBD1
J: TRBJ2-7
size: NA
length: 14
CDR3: CASSPGQALYEQYF
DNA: TGCGCCAGCAGCCCGGGACAGGCCCTTTACGAGCAGTACTTC

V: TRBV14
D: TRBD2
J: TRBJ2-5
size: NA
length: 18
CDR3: CASSQVSGGPRGEETQYF
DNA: TGTGCCAGCAGCCAAGTATCCGGAGGACCTCGGGGGGAAGAGACCCAGTACTTC

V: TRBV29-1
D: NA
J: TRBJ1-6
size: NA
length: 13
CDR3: CSVASTVNSPLHF
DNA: TGCAGCGTTGCTAGTACAGTTAATTCACCCCTCCACTTT

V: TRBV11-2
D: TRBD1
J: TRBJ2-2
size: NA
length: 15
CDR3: CASSLSTGRTGELFF
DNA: TGTGCCAGCAGCTTATCGACAGGGCGCACCGGGGAGCTGTTTTTT